This record concerns one TCR beta chain sequence. Each cell subset's genomic DNA was divided evenly among several immunoSEQ plates. In the study's own analysis: Filtering differed because ImmunoSEQ produced junction-only sequences that carried no quality scores. The table came from immunoSEQ multiplex PCR; TCRdb's copy has only in-frame clones and leaves some out. The V and J calls and clone size were taken over from that table, and D and trimming were inferred from the DNA. The sample contains millions of clones, 85% to 95% of which appear only once. These data originate in a study of shared clonotypes between healthy human individuals. Overall study: The plates for each donor numbered three CD4 naive, three CD4 memory, two CD8 naive and one CD8 memory.

CDR3 length: 13 amino acids. V lost 4 bases to trimming and J lost 10 bases, with 14 bases between them. CDR1 ENHRY and CDR2 SYGVKD come from the germline V gene. The investigators split CD4+ cells into a CD45RA+ naive subset and a CD45RA-negative memory subset. The sequence was collected from a man between 18 and 35 years old in good health. Input material: naive CD4+ T cells sorted from blood. Documented subset: CD45RA+ positively selected. The V and J genes are TRBV10-3 and TRBJ2-1; D unclear. The CDR3 DNA sequence: TGTGCCATCAGTGGGCAGGTTCGCGGAGAGCAGTTCTTC. It codes for CAISGQVRGEQFF.